These 5 T cell receptor beta chains share one sample of origin, sequenced in a study of T cells in narcolepsy. Using immunoSEQ multiplex PCR, the repertoire was profiled, and TCRdb retains in-frame clones only, with some absent. Of tens of thousands of clones detected, 75% to 90% appear once; the ten largest clones hold less than 3%. Sequenced input: CD45RA- memory CD4+ T cells from PBMCs. These receptors were collected from a human donor with narcolepsy.

The gene calls are TRBV7-9 and TRBJ2-5; D gene ambiguous. The J call may be in error: the DNA end matches TRBJ2-7 better. The CDR3 loop spans 11 amino acids. CDR1 and CDR2 from the germline V gene are SEHNR and FQNEAQ (reference sequence). CDR3 coding DNA: TGTGCCAGCAGCCCGATAGACGAGCAGTACTTC. It codes for CASSPIDEQYF.

This clone was counted only a few times. The chain couples TRBV5-1 to TRBJ2-1; D ambiguous. V was pared by 2 bases and J by 5 bases, with 8 bases between. The germline CDR1 and CDR2 sequences are SGHRS and YFSETQ. This CDR3 comprises 13 residues. CDR3 residues: CASSFGRNNEQFF. As DNA, the CDR3 is TGCGCCAGCAGCTTTGGGCGGAACAATGAGCAGTTCTTC. Based on the CDR3 plus reference TRBV5-1 and TRBJ2-1, the full variable domain is KAGVTQTPRYLIKTRGQQVTLSCSPISGHRSVSWYQQTPGQGLQFLFEYFSETQRNKGNFPGRFSGRQFSNSRSEMNVSTLELGDSALYLCASSFGRNNEQFFGPGTRLTVL.

V is TRBV29-1 and J is TRBJ2-3; either TRBD1 or TRBD2 may supply D (5 bases each). CDR1 and CDR2 (germline): SQVTM, ANQGSEA. V lost 7 bases to trimming and J lost 4 bases, with 15 bases between them. This CDR3 comprises 13 residues. This CDR3 is CSAKGDGADTQYF. In nucleotides, the CDR3 is TGCAGCGCAAAAGGGGACGGGGCAGATACGCAGTATTTT.

This chain connects TRBV14 to TRBJ1-2; D might be TRBD1 (6 bases). There are 17 residues in the CDR3. From germline, CDR1 is SGHDN and CDR2 FVKESK. V dropped 4 bases and J dropped 0 bases, with 18 bases sitting between them. CDR3 sequence reads: CASSPRLLQGPNYGYTF. CDR3 coding DNA: TGTGCCAGCAGCCCTAGGTTGTTACAGGGACCTAACTATGGCTACACCTTC.

The chain has TRBV29-1 and TRBJ1-6; D might be TRBD1 (6 bases). Germline values: CDR1 SQVTM, CDR2 ANQGSEA. This CDR3 spans 13 amino acids. Trimming pared 8 bases from V and 8 bases from J, leaving 16 bases between. The CDR3 nucleotides are TGCAGCCCTGTGGGTACAGGGCATTCACCCCTCCACTTT. This sequence encodes CSPVGTGHSPLHF.